This entry features one T cell receptor (beta chain) sequence. The data were taken from a study of blood T cell repertoires in COVID-19. Study at large: Material from acute and convalescent COVID-19 was sourced from the United States, Italy and Spain. T cells, B-cell-depleted T cells, or PBMCs provided the cDNA or gDNA that served as material.

The V segment lost 3 bases and the J segment 5 bases; nucleotides outside the gene matches: 6. CDR3 length: 14 residues. Germline V gives CDR1 SEHNR, CDR2 FQNEAQ (reference sequence). Sequenced by immunoSEQ multiplex PCR; TCRdb stores in-frame clones only, minus some. This sample yields some 160,000 clones, of which approximately 91% are seen a single time; about 5% belongs to the top ten. Sample: peripheral blood. The J gene is TRBJ2-7, the V gene TRBV7-9, with 8 bases lining up with TRBD1. This receptor was obtained from a young man with COVID-19, enrolled during active disease. The CDR3 DNA reads TGTGCCAGCAGCTTGGGCAGGGGGCCAGACGAGCAGTACTTC. This translates into CASSLGRGPDEQYF.